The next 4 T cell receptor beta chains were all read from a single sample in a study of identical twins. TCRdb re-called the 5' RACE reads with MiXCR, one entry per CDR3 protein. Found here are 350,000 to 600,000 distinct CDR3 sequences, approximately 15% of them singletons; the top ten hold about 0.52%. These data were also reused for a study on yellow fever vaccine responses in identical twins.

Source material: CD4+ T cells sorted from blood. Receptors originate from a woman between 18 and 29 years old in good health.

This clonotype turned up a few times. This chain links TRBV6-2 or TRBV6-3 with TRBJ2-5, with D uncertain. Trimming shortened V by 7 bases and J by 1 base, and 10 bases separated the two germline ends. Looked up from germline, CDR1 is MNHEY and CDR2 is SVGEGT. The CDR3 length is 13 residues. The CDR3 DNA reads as TGTGCCAGCAAAGGGAAAAGCCAAGAGACCCAGTACTTC. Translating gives CASKGKSQETQYF.

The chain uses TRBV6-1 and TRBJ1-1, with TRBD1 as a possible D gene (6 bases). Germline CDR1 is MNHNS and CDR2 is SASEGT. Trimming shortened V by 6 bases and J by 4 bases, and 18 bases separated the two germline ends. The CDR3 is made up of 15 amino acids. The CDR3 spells CASRGMTGAFTEAFF. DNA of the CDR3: TGTGCCAGCAGGGGCATGACAGGAGCTTTCACTGAAGCTTTCTTT.

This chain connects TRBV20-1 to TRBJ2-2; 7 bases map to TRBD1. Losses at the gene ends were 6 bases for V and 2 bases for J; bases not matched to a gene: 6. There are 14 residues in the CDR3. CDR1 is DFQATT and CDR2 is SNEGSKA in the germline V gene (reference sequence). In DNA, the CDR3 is TGCAGTGCCGCAGGGGGATCTAACACCGGGGAGCTGTTTTTT. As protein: CSAAGGSNTGELFF.

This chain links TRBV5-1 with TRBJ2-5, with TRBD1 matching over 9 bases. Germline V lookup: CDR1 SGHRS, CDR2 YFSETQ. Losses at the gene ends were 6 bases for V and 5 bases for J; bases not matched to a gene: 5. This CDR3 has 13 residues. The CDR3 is CASTRTGEETQYF. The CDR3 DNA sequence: TGCGCCAGCACCAGGACAGGGGAGGAGACCCAGTACTTC.